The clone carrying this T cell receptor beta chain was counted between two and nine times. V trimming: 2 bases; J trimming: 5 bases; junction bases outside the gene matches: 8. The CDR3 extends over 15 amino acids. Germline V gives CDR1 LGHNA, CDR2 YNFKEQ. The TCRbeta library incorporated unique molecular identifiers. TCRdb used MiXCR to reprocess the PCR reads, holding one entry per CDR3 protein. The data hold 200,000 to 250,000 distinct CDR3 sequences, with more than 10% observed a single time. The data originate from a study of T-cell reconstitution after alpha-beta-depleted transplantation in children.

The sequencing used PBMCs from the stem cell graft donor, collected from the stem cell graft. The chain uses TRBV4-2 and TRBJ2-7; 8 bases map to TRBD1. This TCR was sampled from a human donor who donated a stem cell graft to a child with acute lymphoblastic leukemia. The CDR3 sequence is CASSQTDRGRNEQYF. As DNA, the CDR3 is TGTGCCAGCAGCCAAACAGACAGGGGAAGGAACGAGCAGTACTTC.